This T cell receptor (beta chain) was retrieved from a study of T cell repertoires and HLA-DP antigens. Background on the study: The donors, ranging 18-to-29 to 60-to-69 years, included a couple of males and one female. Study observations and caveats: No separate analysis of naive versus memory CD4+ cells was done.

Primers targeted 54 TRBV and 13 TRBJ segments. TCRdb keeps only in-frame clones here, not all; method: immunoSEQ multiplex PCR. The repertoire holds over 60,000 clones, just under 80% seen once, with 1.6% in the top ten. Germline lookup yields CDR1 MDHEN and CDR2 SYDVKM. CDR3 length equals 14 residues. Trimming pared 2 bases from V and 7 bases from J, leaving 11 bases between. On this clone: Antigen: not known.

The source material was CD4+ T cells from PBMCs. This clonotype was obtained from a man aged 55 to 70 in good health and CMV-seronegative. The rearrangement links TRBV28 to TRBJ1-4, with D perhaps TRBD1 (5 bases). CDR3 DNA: TGTGCCAGCAGTTTAGGGGGGAATGGTGAAAAACTGTTTTTT. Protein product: CASSLGGNGEKLFF.